The 8 T cell receptor beta chains below all came from one sample that was sequenced in a study of blood T cells in healthy people across ages (dated by TCRdb to about 2015). The library came from 5' RACE. The sequencer was an Illumina HiSeq 2500. A second roughly 7 to 11 cycle PCR used a sample-barcoded 5' primer and a J-beta primer mix. Through fastp at Q25 and MiXCR, TCRdb rebuilt clones from the public reads, retaining in-frame beta chains. Each entry is one CDR3 protein sequence, shown with its most common DNA and genes. The sample table records hundreds of thousands of distinct CDR3 sequences; 60% to 80% of these occur just once. The top ten constitute 28% of the sample. Sequencing was performed on blood. The receptors come from a man aged 25-40 years in good health.

The chain has TRBV9 and TRBJ2-1; D could derive from TRBD1 or TRBD2 (6 bases each). Germline loops: CDR1 SGDLS, CDR2 YYNGEE. V lost 2 bases and J lost 0, with 15 bases in between. CDR3 length equals 17 residues. CDR3 protein: CASSVSGAPSSYNEQFF. The CDR3 DNA reads TGTGCCAGCAGCGTGTCGGGGGCCCCGAGCTCCTACAATGAGCAGTTCTTC.

With regard to this clonotype: A read error may produce the germline difference seen at one junction end. V gene TRBV7-9 combines with J gene TRBJ2-5; no definite D call. CDR1 is SEHNR and CDR2 is FQNEAQ in the germline V gene (reference sequence). The length of the CDR3 is 11 residues. The CDR3 DNA follows: TGTTCCAGCTCCCTCGGGGAGACCCAGTACTTC. It specifies CSSSLGETQYF.

Note on this clonotype: A much larger clone differs from this one at a single base, so this may be a read error. The V and J genes are TRBV11-3 and TRBJ2-5; TRBD2 matches at 8 bases. The germline gives CDR1 SGHNT, CDR2 YENEEA. The CDR3 has 15 amino acids. The CDR3 loop reads CTSSLAGNLQETQYF. The CDR3 bases are TGTACCAGCAGCTTAGCGGGGAACCTCCAAGAGACCCAGTACTTC.

The chain carries TRBV9 and TRBJ1-5, with TRBD1 matching 7 bases. V dropped 4 bases and J dropped 7; count of bases not matched to a gene: 5. Germline lookup yields CDR1 SGDLS and CDR2 YYNGEE. CDR3 size: 13 residues. CDR3 sequence: CASSTRQGQPQHF. The CDR3 region has the DNA TGTGCCAGCAGCACCCGACAGGGACAGCCCCAGCATTTT.

The V gene is TRBV6-6, the J gene TRBJ1-6; 9 nucleotides align to TRBD1. The CDR3 sequence is 17 residues long. Per the germline V gene, CDR1 is MNHNY and CDR2 is SVGAGI (reference sequence). V gave up 10 bases and J gave up 4 bases; unmatched junction bases: 14. The CDR3 DNA reads TGTGCCACGGCCAGTGGGACAGGGCCTTTTTATAATTCACCCCTCCACTTT. Amino acid sequence: CATASGTGPFYNSPLHF.

The CDR3 spells CASSQTVSYEQYF. The CDR3 nucleotides are TGTGCCAGCAGTCAGACTGTCTCCTACGAGCAGTACTTC. The chain couples TRBV3-1 to TRBJ2-7, with D hard to call. V lost 6 bases and J 0 bases, leaving 9 bases between the germline ends. Germline assignment: CDR1 LGHDT and CDR2 YNNKEL (reference sequence). This CDR3 is built from 13 residues.

This clonotype appeared once. The chain couples TRBV20-1 to TRBJ1-6; D unresolved. CDR1 and CDR2 (germline): DFQATT, SNEGSKA (reference sequence). The germline V and J ends were trimmed by 3 bases and 8 bases, with 14 bases remaining between them. This CDR3 comprises 14 residues. The CDR3 nucleotides are TGCAGTGCTAGCGCGGGATGGTATGATTCACCCCTCCACTTT. Protein sequence: CSASAGWYDSPLHF.

The genes are TRBV7-2 and TRBJ1-1; D possibly corresponds to TRBD1 (6 bases). Trimming shortened V by 3 bases and J by 5 bases, and 13 bases separated the two germline ends. Germline CDR1 is SGHTA and CDR2 is FQGNSA. The length of the CDR3 is 14 residues. CDR3 residues: CASSFRGRLTEAFF. In nucleotides, the CDR3 is TGTGCCAGCAGCTTCCGGGGGCGATTAACTGAAGCTTTCTTT.